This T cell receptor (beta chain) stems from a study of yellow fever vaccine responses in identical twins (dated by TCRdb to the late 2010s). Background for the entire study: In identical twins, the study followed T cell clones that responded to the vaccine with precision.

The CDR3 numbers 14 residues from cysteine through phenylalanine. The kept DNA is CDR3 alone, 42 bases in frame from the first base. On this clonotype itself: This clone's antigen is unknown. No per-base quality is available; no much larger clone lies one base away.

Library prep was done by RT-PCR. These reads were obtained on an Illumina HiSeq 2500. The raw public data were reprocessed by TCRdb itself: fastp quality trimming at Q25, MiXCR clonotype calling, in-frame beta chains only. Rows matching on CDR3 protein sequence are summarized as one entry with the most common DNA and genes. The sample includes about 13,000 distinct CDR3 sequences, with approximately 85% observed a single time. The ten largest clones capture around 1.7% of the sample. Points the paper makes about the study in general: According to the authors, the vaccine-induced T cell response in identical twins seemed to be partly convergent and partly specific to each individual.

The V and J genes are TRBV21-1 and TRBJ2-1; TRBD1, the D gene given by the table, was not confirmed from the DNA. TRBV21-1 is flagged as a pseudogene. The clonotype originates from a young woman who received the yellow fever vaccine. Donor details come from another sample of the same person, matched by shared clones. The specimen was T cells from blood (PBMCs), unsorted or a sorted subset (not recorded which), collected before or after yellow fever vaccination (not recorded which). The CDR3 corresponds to CASINRGPYNEQFF. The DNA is TGTGCCAGCATAAACAGGGGACCCTACAATGAGCAGTTCTTC.